What follows describes a single T cell receptor beta chain. This sample is drawn from a study of OX40 agonist ivuxolimab in advanced cancers. About the study: The study reported partial responses in three patients: one hepatocellular carcinoma, two cutaneous melanoma.

Profiling relied on immunoSEQ multiplex PCR, and the TCRdb table lists in-frame clones only, not all of them. The sample lists fewer than 85,000 clones; over 70% were seen once. The sequence was obtained from an adult with an advanced solid tumor such as melanoma, head and neck, liver or kidney cancer. The sample in question was CD4+ or CD8+ T cells sorted from blood, obtained in a trial of the OX40 agonist ivuxolimab.

In DNA form, the CDR3 reads TGTGCCAGCAGCCCCGGGGGAGGGGGCCGGTATGGCTACACCTTC. It specifies CASSPGGGGRYGYTF. V gene TRBV7-2 combines with J gene TRBJ1-2, with TRBD1 identical over 7 bases. Germline loops: CDR1 SGHTA, CDR2 FQGNSA. V trimming: 5 bases; J trimming: 5 bases; junction bases outside the gene matches: 11. The CDR3 is made up of 15 amino acids.